What follows are 14 T cell receptor beta chains derived from one specimen sequenced in a study of early T cells in non-severe SARS-CoV-2 infection. Via MiXCR, TCRdb re-called the 5' RACE reads, giving one row per CDR3 protein. The sample has tens of thousands of distinct CDR3 sequences; less than 7.5% are singletons. The sequencing here drew on whole blood, taken at baseline. All receptors come from an adult who was a healthcare worker with PCR-confirmed SARS-CoV-2 infection or an uninfected control (not recorded which).

V is TRBV6-5 and J is TRBJ1-2; 8 bases align to TRBD1. Germline V gives CDR1 MNHEY, CDR2 SVGAGI. The CDR3 is 14 residues long. V lost 8 bases, J lost 1 base, and 6 bases stayed unmatched. The CDR3 DNA follows: TGTGCCAGCTCGGGGACAGGACTTAACTATGGCTACACCTTC. Translation: CASSGTGLNYGYTF.

In its sample, this clonotype was seen a few times. The chain carries TRBV12-3 or TRBV12-4 and TRBJ1-1; tentative D call: TRBD1 (5 bases). CDR3 length equals 15 residues. The V end was cut by 1 base, the J end by 3 bases, with 12 bases between. The CDR3 DNA reads TGTGCCAGCAGTTTAGGGCAGGGTTGGTACACTGAAGCTTTCTTT. Residues: CASSLGQGWYTEAFF.

This clonotype appeared many times. The gene calls are TRBV20-1 and TRBJ1-2; D may be TRBD1 (5 bases). The germline V gene has CDR1 DFQATT and CDR2 SNEGSKA (reference sequence). Trimming removed 3 bases from V and 5 bases from J, with 16 bases in between. The CDR3 extends over 14 amino acids. DNA of the CDR3: TGCAGTGCTAGTTCGGGGACGCCGAGATATGGCTACACCTTC. It yields the protein CSASSGTPRYGYTF.

The V and J genes are TRBV24-1 and TRBJ2-2; the D gene is possibly TRBD1 (5 bases). The CDR3 contains 13 residues. The V end was cut by 9 bases, the J end by 7 bases, with 14 bases between. Germline loops: CDR1 KGHDR, CDR2 SFDVKD. The CDR3 spells CATPIDSIGELFF. DNA for the CDR3: TGTGCCACCCCGATAGACAGCATCGGGGAGCTGTTTTTT.

The chain has TRBV20-1 and TRBJ2-4; weak D call: TRBD1 (5 bases). This CDR3 has 16 residues. Trimming took off 2 bases at V and 2 bases at J, with 16 bases between the two ends. Germline lookup yields CDR1 DFQATT and CDR2 SNEGSKA (reference sequence). The CDR3 here is CSARFQPQGSKNIQYF. The CDR3 coding sequence is TGCAGTGCTAGATTCCAACCGCAGGGCTCCAAAAACATTCAGTACTTC.

In this sample, this clonotype turned up many times. This chain joins TRBV29-1 and TRBJ2-7; D call uncertain. Between the trimmed V and J ends, which lost 4 bases and 2 bases, there was a span of 12 bases. The CDR3 covers 13 residues. CDR1 SQVTM and CDR2 ANQGSEA come from the germline V gene. CDR3: CSVVEVSAYEQYF. In nucleotides, the CDR3 is TGCAGCGTTGTTGAGGTATCTGCCTACGAGCAGTACTTC.

This clonotype was observed a handful of times. This sequence joins TRBV7-2 and TRBJ2-5; 11 bases map to TRBD2. Germline trimming cut 5 bases from V and 5 bases from J; bases unmatched to any gene: 4. Germline CDR1 SGHTA, CDR2 FQGNSA. This CDR3 is 14 amino acids long. CDR3 residues: CASSGWTSGETQYF. For the CDR3, the DNA is TGTGCCAGCAGCGGATGGACTAGCGGGGAGACCCAGTACTTC.

This clonotype was found a few times. The chain recombines TRBV6-1 with TRBJ2-7, with D hard to call. The germline gives CDR1 MNHNS, CDR2 SASEGT. The CDR3 covers 13 residues. V dropped 5 bases and J dropped 4 bases, with 12 bases sitting between them. DNA for the CDR3: TGTGCCAGCAGTCCACAGATGAGATACGAGCAGTACTTC. This sequence encodes CASSPQMRYEQYF.

This clonotype has ten or more counts. The chain joins TRBV11-2 to TRBJ2-3, with D hard to call. The germline V and J ends were trimmed by 3 bases and 4 bases, with 11 bases remaining between them. The CDR3 has 14 amino acids. Germline CDR1 reads SGHAT; CDR2 reads FQNNGV. The chain's CDR3 is CASSFSTVADTQYF. The CDR3 DNA sequence: TGTGCCAGCAGCTTCTCGACCGTCGCAGATACGCAGTATTTT.

This clonotype was seen at least ten times. The rearrangement links TRBV20-1 to TRBJ1-2, with D unresolved. Germline CDR1 reads DFQATT; CDR2 reads SNEGSKA (reference sequence). This CDR3 region has 13 residues. V dropped 5 bases and J dropped 3 bases, with 13 bases sitting between them. CDR3 nucleotides: TGCAGTGCTTTCAGACCTGACGACTATGGCTACACCTTC. Amino acid sequence: CSAFRPDDYGYTF.

This clonotype was recorded many times. V and J are TRBV11-2 and TRBJ2-2, with 7 bases fitting TRBD2. V shed 3 bases and J 0 bases; nucleotides not matched to a gene: 1. Germline assignment: CDR1 SGHAT and CDR2 FQNNGV. The CDR3 spans 15 residues. CDR3 in amino acids: CASSLRGTNTGELFF. The CDR3, as DNA: TGTGCCAGCAGCTTGCGGGGGACGAACACCGGGGAGCTGTTTTTT.

The rearrangement links TRBV20-1 to TRBJ1-5, with D uncertain. V was cut by 5 bases and J by 11 bases, with 13 bases left in between. Germline lookup yields CDR1 DFQATT and CDR2 SNEGSKA (reference sequence). The length of the CDR3 is 11 residues. DNA of the CDR3: TGCAGTGCTGCGGTAGATATGGCCCAGCATTTT. Its translation is CSAAVDMAQHF.

This clonotype was recorded many times. The chain uses TRBV6-2 or TRBV6-3 and TRBJ2-2, with D unresolved. The germline gives CDR1 MNHEY, CDR2 SVGEGT. V was cut by 5 bases and J by 4 bases, with 11 bases left in between. This CDR3 is built from 14 residues. The CDR3 sequence is CASSDPSRTGELFF. CDR3 in DNA: TGTGCCAGCAGTGACCCTAGTCGCACCGGGGAGCTGTTTTTT.

This chain connects TRBV27 to TRBJ1-1, with no clear D. The CDR3 totals 14 residues. Germline CDR1 and CDR2: MNHEY and SMNVEV (reference sequence). With 3 bases removed from V and 1 base from J, the gap between germline ends came to 9 bases. The CDR3 protein is CASSFQGRNTEAFF. CDR3 nucleotide sequence: TGTGCCAGCAGTTTTCAAGGGCGGAACACTGAAGCTTTCTTT.